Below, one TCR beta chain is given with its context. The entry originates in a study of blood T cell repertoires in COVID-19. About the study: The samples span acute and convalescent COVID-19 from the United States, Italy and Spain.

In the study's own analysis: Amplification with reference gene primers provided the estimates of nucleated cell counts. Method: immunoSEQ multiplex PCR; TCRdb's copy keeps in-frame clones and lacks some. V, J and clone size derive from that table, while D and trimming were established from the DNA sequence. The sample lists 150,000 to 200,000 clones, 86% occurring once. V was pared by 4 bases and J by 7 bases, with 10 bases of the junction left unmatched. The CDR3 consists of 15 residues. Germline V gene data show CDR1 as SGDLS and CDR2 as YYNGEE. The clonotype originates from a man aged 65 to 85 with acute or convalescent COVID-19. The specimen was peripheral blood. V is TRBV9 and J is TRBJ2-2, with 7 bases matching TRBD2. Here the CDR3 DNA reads TGTGCCAGCAGCTCCAGGACTAGAAATCTCGGGGAGCTGTTTTTT. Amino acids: CASSSRTRNLGELFF.